This T cell receptor (beta chain) was profiled in a study of lymphopenia after photon versus proton radiotherapy. Points from the study as a whole: Under photons, naive T cells and diversity fell while effector/memory populations rose. Authors raise, but do not show, better survival with proton therapy. Post-nadir diversity loss with photons came from oligoclonal expansion, particularly CD8+ Temra cells. In patients who died, overall survival fell as post-nadir TCR diversity dropped more.

Using immunoSEQ multiplex PCR, the repertoire was profiled, and TCRdb retains in-frame clones only, with some absent. The repertoire includes approximately 160,000 clones, roughly nine tenths of them detected once, and about 4.4% sits in the top ten. This CDR3 comprises 15 residues. Between the trimmed V and J ends, which lost 2 bases and 4 bases, there was a span of 13 bases. Per germline, CDR1 SGHRS and CDR2 YFSETQ. Turning to this clone: Its antigen is still unknown.

The sequencing used peripheral blood, collected from a patient treated with photon-based radiotherapy. This rearrangement joins TRBV5-1 to TRBJ1-3; no reliable D call. This receptor was taken from a man in his fifties or sixties with gastric cancer. The CDR3 sequence: CASSFDGSKGNTIYF. The CDR3 DNA is TGCGCCAGCAGCTTCGACGGTTCTAAAGGAAACACCATATATTTT.